This T cell receptor (beta chain) came from a study of cytomegalovirus exposure and HLA in healthy donors. Researchers ran the PCR with 60 Vbeta and 13 Jbeta primers. Method: immunoSEQ multiplex PCR; TCRdb's copy keeps in-frame clones and lacks some. The sample contains a few hundred thousand clones, 80% to 90% of which appear only once. A word on this clone: Its target is not known.

Donors sampled were nominally healthy, though unrecorded immune exposures were likely. The study's findings and limits: Researchers reported in a later analysis that a missense DCLRE1C variant was tied to TCR beta V- and J-gene trimming.

The CDR3 is made up of 12 amino acids. The germline V gene has CDR1 SQVTM and CDR2 ANQGSEA. Trimming cost V 6 bases and J 2 bases; bases outside gene matches: 3. The chain carries TRBV29-1 and TRBJ1-2, with 7 bases fitting TRBD1. The source material was PBMCs. This clonotype was sampled from a woman aged 40 to 50 in good health and CMV-seropositive. The CDR3 here is CSVGTENYGYTF. CDR3 nucleotide sequence: TGCAGCGTAGGGACAGAAAACTATGGCTACACCTTC.